This T cell receptor beta chain was recorded in a study of cytomegalovirus exposure and HLA in healthy donors (dated by TCRdb to about 2017). For the study in its entirety: In an earlier analysis of fewer than 750 of the donors, around 290 Gb of sequence data and 100 million or so unique TCR beta sequences from roughly 200 million T cells were reported. An early release that covered approximately 600 HLA-typed donors contained around 300 gigabases of sequencing data and 80 million or so unique TCR sequences. Of the roughly 390 genotyped donors, roughly 76% were placed in the genetic ancestry cluster associated with self-reported Caucasian donors. The study was designed to test whether signatures of past pathogen exposure could be identified by cataloging public T cell receptors. The T cell repertoires of roughly 660 subjects were profiled by immunosequencing and related to cytomegalovirus serostatus. A separate validation cohort of over 95 different subjects was used in addition to the 666-subject first cohort. To predict cytomegalovirus infection status, the study combined high-throughput TCR immunosequencing, statistical association of individual TCRs with disease status, and machine learning. In a later analysis, previously published TCR beta repertoires from 600 to 850 donors were re-analyzed and high-resolution HLA genotyping was added so that TCR occurrence patterns could be studied. Rather than using new phenotypic data, the later analysis identified candidate immune exposures from TCR beta sequences and from how often those sequences occurred across donors. To decide whether each TCR beta V gene segment behaved as functional or pseudogenic, an earlier analysis of nearly 600 of the donors relied on high-throughput TCR beta sequencing. Alongside the repertoire data, information on donor age, sex, ethnicity and CMV serostatus was compiled. A later genetic analysis took genome-wide SNP genotypes for about three fifths of the 666 donors and used that subset as a discovery cohort. All discovery cohort repertoires had been generated using a single sequencing platform. HLA typing covered class I and class II loci at four-digit resolution. Typing coverage differed by locus: A, B, C, DRB1 and DQB1 were typed in about 620-640 donors, DQA1 in 500 to 550, DPA1 in around 600, and DPB1 in 400 to 490. Four to six DR-DQ haplotypes were handled as single units for association and clustering, since linkage in the cohort was strong. On average, 235,054 unique TCR beta nucleotide sequences were sequenced per donor among 398 genotyped donors of the cohort, with roughly 18% of those sequences being non-productive. Study-wide conclusions, independent of this receptor: In an earlier analysis of 450 to 750 of the donors, most TCR beta V segments appeared in productive rearrangements about 90% or about 30% of the time, broadly matching IMGT annotations. A further reported finding was that TCR beta sequences accurately predicted the HLA-A and HLA-B alleles for most subjects in the first cohort. The authors suggested that the approach could potentially be extended to other disease states and immunological phenotypes. A later analysis reported that several top co-occurrence clusters appeared linked to parvovirus B19, influenza, CMV and Epstein-Barr virus. Strong co-occurrence of HLA alleles, especially DR and DQ, made assigning TCR associations to individual alleles difficult. Some IMGT-functional V segments, including TRBV6-2 and TRBV6-3, could not be distinguished by the 87-base-pair reads and were therefore excluded. In vitro tests confirmed that a few of the cytomegalovirus-associated TCR beta chains recognize cytomegalovirus antigens. A later genetic analysis reported fewer N-insertions in productive TCRs among donors in an Asian-associated ancestry cluster than the roughly 620-donor mean. Most TCR sequences were seen in very few donors, while some public TCRs were found in many individuals. According to a later analysis, most CMV-associated TCR beta chains appeared to be HLA-restricted, and the HLA associations seemed to be driven largely by CMV exposure. The classifier was reported to diagnose cytomegalovirus status with high specificity and sensitivity in both the original cohort and the validation cohort. In this cohort, only TCR beta chains were sequenced, and detectable features were limited by the absence of alpha or paired-chain data. Because counts were too low, 15 to 20 rarely observed V segments, including chromosome 9 orphons, were excluded from the earlier analysis of fewer than 650 of the donors. The study listed 150 to 200 TCR beta chains as associated with cytomegalovirus. For the cohort, immune exposure information was limited to CMV serostatus. Because HLA typing was unavailable for some donors at each locus, only the typed subset was used in association tests. A later analysis associated 17,000 or so TCR beta sequences with specific HLA alleles at a false discovery rate of 0.05. In a later analysis, TCR association rates were found to vary across HLA loci, with the most associated TCRs seen for DRB1 alleles and the fewest for HLA-C alleles. Roughly uniform sequencing depth across donors was assumed in presence/absence analyses, although this assumption may not hold. The sequencing pipeline was judged likely to have produced a cluster of highly shared sequence variants as a technical artifact. A later analysis found that HLA-associated TCR beta chains were more clonally expanded and had lower generation probabilities than equally common non-associated chains. Correlated functional status among segregating V segments might reflect linkage disequilibrium, but an unknown experimental factor could not be ruled out. In a later genetic analysis, a missense DCLRE1C variant was associated with V-gene and J-gene trimming of TCR beta chains, and the association was replicated in an independent cohort.

The cohort comprised several hundred healthy bone marrow donors. At the time of sampling, all cohort members were nominally healthy, though unrecorded immune exposures were likely present. The donor was CMV seronegative and was included in the group of under 450 seronegative cohort members. A peripheral blood sample was provided by each donor, and peripheral blood mononuclear cells were used for TCR beta sequencing. The Qiagen DNeasy Blood Extraction Kit was used to extract genomic DNA from the blood cell samples. CDR1 and CDR2 (GTSNPN, SVGIG) derive from the germline V gene (reference sequence). The germline V and J ends show losses of 4 bases and 7 bases respectively, and no gene match explains 9 bases of the junction. The cysteine opens and the phenylalanine closes a CDR3 of 15 amino acids. Only the CDR3 region is kept as DNA, spanning 45 bases read in frame from base 1. Library method: the immunoSEQ multiplex PCR assay. The multiplex PCR relied on a mix of 60 forward primers for TCR Vbeta segments and 13 reverse primers for TCR Jbeta segments. The CDR3 region of rearranged TCR beta genes was amplified from genomic DNA with a multiplex PCR assay. The amplified TCR beta libraries were sequenced on the Illumina HiSeq System as 87-base-pair reads. From the authors' description of their analysis: Across the 500 to 700 repertoires, a later analysis counted tens of millions of unique TCR beta chains, roughly 11 million of which were shared by at least two donors. Raw reads were error-corrected and collapsed into unique sequences by a nearest-neighbor algorithm in which closely related sequences were merged to remove PCR and sequencing errors. CDR3 sequences were aligned to IMGT reference sequences to assign V, D and J gene segments. For a sequence to be retained, a match of at least six nucleotides to both a V gene segment and a J gene segment was required. A rearrangement counted as productive if the CDR3 had no stop codons and remained in frame with V and J, and every other rearrangement counted as non-productive. Following IMGT convention, CDR3 was defined as the stretch from the second conserved V-encoded cysteine up to the conserved J-encoded phenylalanine. In an earlier analysis of around 600 of the donors, sequences lacking an unambiguous match to a single V gene segment were excluded. An earlier analysis of approximately 590 of the donors called V segments functional above 56.7% productive rearrangements and segregating when the between-donor standard deviation exceeded 5%. A statistical classification framework was developed to diagnose cytomegalovirus status using the catalog of TCR beta chain sequences. In a later analysis, TCR nucleotide sequences were compared against IMGT/GENE-DB human TR gene sequences so that V and J genes could be assigned. The TCRdist pipeline was used in a later analysis to assign CDR3 sequences and most-parsimonious VDJ recombination scenarios. In a later analysis, each TCR beta chain was defined by its CDR3 amino acid sequence together with its V-gene family, and reads lacking a unique V-gene family were excluded. As a way to deal with suspected cross-contamination and a sequencing artifact, a later analysis dropped approximately 570 nucleotide sequences that were highly shared and had low generation probability. In a later analysis, a clonal expansion index was calculated for each public chain from normalized within-repertoire ranks of inferred template counts. In a later analysis, generation probabilities were computed with a VDJ recombination model fitted to out-of-frame rearrangements, and the resulting probabilities were checked against IGoR. In a later analysis, TCR-TCR, TCR-HLA and TCR-CMV co-occurrence was scored with hypergeometric tests, and a repertoire-size bias correction was applied to TCR pairs. A later analysis estimated false discovery rates by permuting HLA or CMV assignments 20 times. In a later analysis, co-occurring TCRs were grouped with DBSCAN, and TCRdist sequence similarity was added when clustering was performed within HLA-allele-positive subsets. Co-occurrence clustering excluded repertoires with fewer than 30,000 or more than 120,000 public chains, plus five with anomalous nucleotide sharing. TCRdb mirrors the immuneACCESS table, restricted to in-frame sequences. Some clones are absent from its copies; in checked studies, under half trace to an unresolved V gene, and the reason for the others is unknown. V, J and clone size are those of that table, while D and trimming were read from the DNA. The sample yields about 140,000 clones; around 70% were counted once. The ten largest clones take up 1.5% to 2% of the sample.

Comments on this clone: Its antigen is not yet known. No much larger clonotype is one base removed from it; base qualities were not supplied.

This TCR was sampled from a woman aged 25 to 39 in good health and CMV-seronegative. Sequencing was performed on PBMCs. The chain was built from TRBV30 and TRBJ2-2; TRBD2 fits 10 bases in the junction. The CDR3 has the sequence CAWKGLAGDLGELFF. The DNA reads TGTGCCTGGAAGGGGCTAGCGGGAGATCTCGGGGAGCTGTTTTTT.